This T cell receptor (beta chain) appears in the sequencing data of a study of blood T cell repertoires in COVID-19. The V end lost 7 bases, the J end lost 7 bases, and 10 bases lay between the germline ends. The CDR3 has 11 amino acids. Germline V gene data show CDR1 as MNHEY and CDR2 as SVGAGI. Profiling relied on immunoSEQ multiplex PCR, and the TCRdb table lists in-frame clones only, not all of them. Of some 65,000 clones listed, less than 95% are singletons. The TCR comes from a man in his forties or fifties with COVID-19, enrolled during active disease. The sample taken for sequencing was peripheral blood. The chain couples TRBV6-5 to TRBJ1-1, with D perhaps TRBD1 (5 bases). The CDR3 nucleotides are TGTGCCAGCACGGCGGGGGATGAAGCTTTCTTT. Protein: CASTAGDEAFF.